These T cell receptor beta chains were read from a single sample in a study of beta chain features in type 1 diabetes. Clones were read by immunoSEQ multiplex PCR, and TCRdb kept only the in-frame ones, dropping some. The table lists some 230,000 clones, 7.5% to 10% of them singletons. The sequencing sample was made of naive CD4+ T cells from blood. These receptors were collected from a woman under 30 in good health. The CDR3 runs from the conserved cysteine through the conserved F or W. The D gene is left open where the match is weak. Size tells how often a clone was seen (once, few, many) or the class of an expanded clone, and some rows leave it out.

TRBJ2-7 few TRBD2 TRBV6-5 CASSSTGGAYEQYF TGTGCCAGCAGTTCCACTGGGGGGGCCTACGAGCAGTACTTC
TRBJ2-1 few NA TRBV6-5 CASSPPGQNYNEQFF TGTGCCAGCAGTCCTCCTGGACAGAACTACAATGAGCAGTTCTTC
TRBJ2-3 NA TRBD2 TRBV19 CASSVELAGGDTQYF TGTGCCAGTAGCGTCGAACTAGCGGGAGGAGATACGCAGTATTTT
TRBJ1-2 few TRBD1 TRBV30 CAWSVRQGVRGYTF TGTGCCTGGAGTGTGCGACAGGGGGTACGCGGCTACACCTTC
TRBJ2-7 NA TRBD2 TRBV4-1 CASSQEATSVSYEQYF TGCGCCAGCAGCCAAGAGGCGACTAGCGTTTCCTACGAGCAGTACTTC
TRBJ2-3 NA TRBD2 TRBV9 CASSRASGYTDTQYF TGTGCCAGCAGCAGGGCTAGCGGATACACAGATACGCAGTATTTT
TRBJ2-1 few TRBD1 TRBV29-1 CSVRDSSSYNEQFF TGCAGCGTTCGGGACAGTAGCTCCTACAATGAGCAGTTCTTC
TRBJ2-2 NA TRBD1 TRBV19 CASTVGQGAANTGELFF TGTGCCAGTACCGTAGGACAGGGGGCCGCGAACACCGGGGAGCTGTTTTTT
TRBJ2-5 few NA TRBV30 CASLGGVVETQYF TGTGCCTCCCTAGGGGGAGTTGTAGAGACCCAGTACTTC
TRBJ1-1 NA TRBD1 TRBV29-1 CSVDKDRGNTEAFF TGCAGCGTTGACAAGGACAGGGGCAACACTGAAGCTTTCTTT
TRBJ2-3 NA NA TRBV5-1 CASSLGAQGYTQYF TGCGCCAGCAGCTTGGGAGCACAGGGATATACGCAGTATTTT
TRBJ2-1 few NA TRBV11-1 CASSSNNEQFF TGTGCCAGCAGCTCCAACAATGAGCAGTTCTTC
TRBJ1-2 few NA TRBV6-6 CASSPGSSYLYGYTF TGTGCCAGCAGCCCCGGGAGCTCCTACCTCTACGGCTACACCTTC
TRBJ1-1 NA NA TRBV7-6 CASSPVVVNTEAFF TGTGCCAGCAGCCCAGTCGTGGTGAACACTGAAGCTTTCTTT
TRBJ2-1 NA TRBD2 TRBV5-1 CASTPGTSGYNEQFF TGCGCCAGCACCCCCGGGACTAGCGGGTACAATGAGCAGTTCTTC
TRBJ2-7 NA TRBD2 TRBV2 CASRVAGGVGEQYF TGTGCCAGCAGAGTAGCGGGAGGGGTCGGCGAGCAGTACTTC
TRBJ2-1 NA TRBD2 TRBV10-3 CAISESKTSGGNPEQFF TGTGCCATCAGTGAGTCGAAGACTAGCGGGGGAAATCCCGAGCAGTTCTTC
TRBJ2-7 few TRBD1 TRBV18 CASSPQGADYEQYF TGTGCCAGCTCACCACAGGGGGCGGACTACGAGCAGTACTTC
TRBJ1-2 NA NA TRBV30 CAWSVSSGSNYGYTF TGTGCCTGGAGTGTATCCTCAGGTTCTAACTATGGCTACACCTTC
TRBJ2-7 few TRBD1 TRBV5-1 CASSGPQGASEQYF TGCGCCAGCAGCGGGCCACAGGGGGCGAGCGAGCAGTACTTC
TRBJ2-7 many NA TRBV29-1 CSVGPSHAYEQYF TGCAGCGTTGGGCCTTCTCACGCCTACGAGCAGTACTTC
TRBJ1-1 few NA TRBV6-5 CASSYGALNTEAFF TGTGCCAGCAGTTACGGGGCTTTGAACACTGAAGCTTTCTTT
TRBJ2-7 NA TRBD2 TRBV30 CAWRGGRADEQYF TGTGCCTGGAGGGGCGGGAGGGCCGACGAGCAGTACTTC
TRBJ2-6 once TRBD1 TRBV2 CASSNPSTGPPGANVLTF TGTGCCAGCAGTAACCCCTCGACAGGGCCCCCTGGGGCCAACGTCCTGACTTTC
TRBJ2-7 few NA TRBV25-1 CASSDQYPPYEQYF TGTGCCAGCAGTGACCAGTACCCTCCCTACGAGCAGTACTTC
TRBJ2-5 NA TRBD1 TRBV30 CGNRTGGKGEQYF TGTGGGAACCGGACAGGGGGCAAGGGGGAGCAGTACTTC
TRBJ2-5 NA NA TRBV6-6 CASMAGRIAETQYF TGTGCCAGCATGGCGGGACGGATCGCGGAGACCCAGTACTTC
TRBJ2-4 NA NA TRBV6-5 CASSPTGLGIQYF TGTGCCAGCAGCCCTACAGGGTTGGGCATTCAGTACTTC
TRBJ1-1 few NA TRBV29-1 CSVEGAGGAFF TGCAGCGTTGAAGGGGCTGGTGGGGCTTTCTTT
TRBJ1-1 NA TRBD1 TRBV5-4 CASSPKGRGLDTEAFF TGTGCCAGCAGCCCCAAAGGAAGGGGGCTGGACACTGAAGCTTTCTTT
TRBJ1-1 NA TRBD1 TRBV5-1 CASSGPRGPEAFF TGCGCCAGCAGCGGTCCCAGGGGGCCCGAAGCTTTCTTT
TRBJ2-1 few TRBD2 TRBV5-4 CASSQSGSSYNEQFF TGTGCCAGCAGCCAAAGCGGGAGCTCCTACAATGAGCAGTTCTTC
TRBJ2-1 NA TRBD1 TRBV7-9 CASSLRTGGVRNEQFF TGTGCCAGCAGCCTAAGGACAGGGGGAGTTCGGAATGAGCAGTTCTTC
TRBJ2-1 few TRBD2 TRBV6-5 CASGSLAGSYNEQFF TGTGCCAGCGGATCATTAGCGGGCTCCTACAATGAGCAGTTCTTC
TRBJ1-6 NA NA TRBV2 CASSEEGRVNSPLHF TGTGCCAGCAGTGAAGAAGGGAGGGTTAATTCACCCCTCCACTTT
TRBJ2-1 few TRBD2 TRBV10-3 CAISELAGDGNEQFF TGTGCCATCAGTGAATTAGCGGGAGATGGCAATGAGCAGTTCTTC
TRBJ2-7 NA NA TRBV30 CAWNRDFLSGEYEQYF TGTGCCTGGAATAGGGACTTTTTGTCCGGGGAGTACGAGCAGTACTTC
TRBJ2-5 few NA TRBV6-1 CASSEALAGVETQYF TGTGCCAGCAGTGAAGCTCTGGCAGGGGTTGAGACCCAGTACTTC
TRBJ1-2 NA TRBD1 TRBV28 CASSPSPGQGNYGYTF TGTGCCAGCAGTCCCTCCCCGGGACAGGGTAACTATGGCTACACCTTC
TRBJ1-1 NA TRBD1 TRBV6-1 CASSLTGSRTEAFF TGTGCCAGCAGTCTGACAGGGAGTCGCACTGAAGCTTTCTTT
TRBJ2-7 NA TRBD2 TRBV5-4 CASSFSGRDEQYF TGTGCCAGCAGCTTTAGCGGGAGGGACGAGCAGTACTTC
TRBJ2-3 few TRBD2 TRBV4-1 CASSQQQTGTTHTQDTQYF TGCGCCAGCAGCCAACAACAAACCGGGACTACCCACACACAAGATACGCAGTATTTT
TRBJ2-7 NA NA TRBV1 CTSSQGSGREGHLLEQYF TGCACCAGCAGCCAAGGGTCTGGGCGGGAGGGCCACCTGTTAGAGCAGTACTTC
TRBJ2-7 NA NA TRBV7-9 CASTRTGQVEEQYF TGTGCCAGCACCAGAACAGGGCAGGTCGAAGAGCAGTACTTC
TRBJ2-7 few NA TRBV14 CASSQDTAGTTYEQYF TGTGCCAGCAGCCAAGATACGGCAGGCACGACCTACGAGCAGTACTTC
TRBJ1-5 NA TRBD1 TRBV4-1 CASSQVGTGFQPQHF TGCGCCAGCAGCCAAGTGGGGACAGGGTTCCAGCCCCAGCATTTT
TRBJ1-5 few NA TRBV7-2 CASSQVSTVNQPQHF TGTGCCAGCAGCCAAGTGTCGACAGTCAATCAGCCCCAGCATTTT
TRBJ2-1 NA NA TRBV19 CASSDRDNEQFF TGTGCCAGTAGTGACCGGGACAATGAGCAGTTCTTC
TRBJ2-1 NA NA TRBV9 CASSLGSGNEQFF TGTGCCAGCAGCTTAGGTAGCGGCAATGAGCAGTTCTTC
TRBJ1-1 NA NA TRBV6-6 CASRPSGSNTEAFF TGTGCCAGCAGACCTTCAGGGTCGAACACTGAAGCTTTCTTT
TRBJ2-2 few NA TRBV30 CAWSVLANTGELFF TGTGCCTGGAGTGTCCTAGCGAACACCGGGGAGCTGTTTTTT
TRBJ1-4 NA NA TRBV18 CASSPPSGATNEKLFF TGTGCCAGCTCACCACCTTCAGGGGCGACTAATGAAAAACTGTTTTTT
TRBJ2-7 few TRBD2 TRBV6-5 CASSTTRLAGNEQYF TGTGCCAGCAGTACAACCCGGCTAGCGGGAAACGAGCAGTACTTC
TRBJ2-5 few NA TRBV11-2 CASRGTGRETQYF TGTGCCAGCAGGGGAACAGGACGAGAGACCCAGTACTTC
TRBJ2-2 few TRBD1 TRBV7-3 CASSTRGGGQAAGELFF TGTGCCAGCAGCACCCGAGGTGGGGGACAGGCCGCCGGGGAGCTGTTTTTT
TRBJ1-1 NA NA TRBV5-4 CASSLDLQGNTEAFF TGTGCCAGCAGCTTGGATTTACAGGGGAACACTGAAGCTTTCTTT
TRBJ1-5 few TRBD1 TRBV7-2 CASSDLTGAGGRLNQPQHF TGTGCCAGCAGCGACTTAACGGGGGCAGGGGGCCGATTAAATCAGCCCCAGCATTTT
TRBJ1-3 NA NA TRBV29-1 CSVEVNRNTIYF TGCAGCGTGGAGGTTAATCGAAACACCATATATTTT
TRBJ2-3 few TRBD2 TRBV14 CASSQETGGGGTQYF TGTGCCAGCAGCCAAGAAACCGGAGGCGGGGGTACGCAGTATTTT